The 21 T cell receptor beta chains presented below share a single source sample, sequenced in a study of shared clonotypes between healthy human individuals. Terminally differentiated effector memory CD45RA+ cells were left out of the naive CD8 fraction, which was CD45RO-negative and positively selected for CCR7. TCRdb's table, derived via immunoSEQ multiplex PCR, lists solely in-frame clones and lacks some. The sample carries about 2.1 million clones, 85% to 95% recorded once. Sequenced input: naive CD8+ T cells from PBMCs. The receptors originated from a man in his late teens or twenties in good health. Some clones in this sample may be carry-over from other donors' samples.

The rearrangement joins TRBV4-1 to TRBJ2-3; D possibly matches TRBD1 or TRBD2 (5 bases each). Germline V gene sequence: CDR1 MGHRA, CDR2 YSYEKL. This CDR3 contains 12 residues. Trimming shortened V by 1 base and J by 10 bases, and 9 bases separated the two germline ends. CDR3 protein: CASSQVGRPQYF. The CDR3 region has the DNA TGCGCCAGCAGCCAAGTGGGACGGCCGCAGTATTTT.

The chain is built from TRBV11-2 and TRBJ2-7; D is perhaps TRBD1 or TRBD2 (5 bases each). This CDR3 has 16 amino acids. CDR1 is SGHAT and CDR2 is FQNNGV in the germline V gene. V was trimmed by 5 bases and J by 3 bases, leaving 20 bases between them. CDR3 DNA sequence: TGTGCCAGCAGCCTTAGGGGTCCGGGACCGTTCTACGAGCAGTACTTC. Protein product: CASSLRGPGPFYEQYF.

This chain joins TRBV19 and TRBJ2-5; TRBD1 might be the D (6 bases). CDR1 and CDR2 (germline): LNHDA, SQIVND (reference sequence). Between the trimmed V and J ends, which lost 6 bases and 5 bases, there was a span of 13 bases. The CDR3 runs 13 residues. The DNA of the CDR3 is TGTGCCAGTAGGAACAGGGCCCAGGAGACCCAGTACTTC. It encodes CASRNRAQETQYF.

The V call is TRBV7-8, the J call TRBJ2-2, with D possibly being TRBD1 or TRBD2 (5 bases each). This CDR3 contains 18 residues. Trimming left V 1 base short and J 7 bases short, with 22 bases between. From germline, CDR1 is SGHVS and CDR2 FQNEAQ. The CDR3: CASSLEDKSGGHNGELFF. CDR3 in DNA: TGTGCCAGCAGCTTAGAGGATAAGAGCGGCGGACATAACGGGGAGCTGTTTTTT. Supplemented by reference TRBV7-8 and TRBJ2-2, the full variable domain reads GAGVSQSPRYKVAKRGQDVALRCDPISGHVSLFWYQQALGQGPEFLTYFQNEAQLDKSGLPSDRFFAERPEGSVSTLKIQRTQQEDSAVYLCASSLEDKSGGHNGELFFGEGSRLTVL.

This sequence joins TRBV27 and TRBJ2-7; 8 bases match TRBD2. Looked up from germline, CDR1 is MNHEY and CDR2 is SMNVEV (reference sequence). V dropped 5 bases and J dropped 0; count of bases not matched to a gene: 3. This CDR3 has 14 amino acids. CDR3 residues: CASSQLAASYEQYF. The CDR3 nucleotides read TGTGCCAGCAGTCAACTAGCGGCCTCCTACGAGCAGTACTTC.

The chain employs TRBV13 and TRBJ2-1; TRBD1 or TRBD2 may be the D gene (5 bases each). Germline CDR1 reads PRHDT; CDR2 reads FYEKMQ (reference sequence). V was shortened by 6 bases and J by 7 bases, with 16 bases between the two germline ends. The CDR3 spans 14 residues. CDR3 region: CASRDSSTGNEQFF. CDR3 nucleotide sequence: TGTGCCAGCAGAGACAGCTCCACGGGGAATGAGCAGTTCTTC. The complete variable domain, with remaining parts taken from reference TRBV13 and TRBJ2-1, reads AAGVIQSPRHLIKEKRETATLKCYPIPRHDTVYWYQQGPGQDPQFLISFYEKMQSDKGSIPDRFSAQQFSDYHSELNMSSLELGDSALYFCASRDSSTGNEQFFGPGTRLTVL.

This sequence joins TRBV15 and TRBJ2-5, with a tentative D call TRBD2 (6 bases). Germline V CDR1 and CDR2: LNHNV, YYDKDF (reference sequence). The V end lost 9 bases, the J end lost 2 bases, and 19 bases lay between the germline ends. CDR3 size: 15 residues. CDR3 loop: CATTKGGGLQETQYF. The DNA for the CDR3 is TGTGCCACAACAAAGGGAGGAGGATTACAAGAGACCCAGTACTTC.

A single count supports this clone. CDR3 region: CASKGTGEMNTEAFF. The CDR3 DNA sequence: TGTGCCAGCAAAGGGACAGGGGAGATGAACACTGAAGCTTTCTTT. This rearrangement joins TRBV2 to TRBJ1-1, with 10 bases matching TRBD1. Trimming removed 7 bases from V and 0 bases from J; junction bases left unmatched: 5. Germline V gene lookup returns CDR1 SNHLY and CDR2 FYNNEI. This CDR3 has 15 amino acids.

The chain carries TRBV6-6 and TRBJ2-5; no firm D call. The CDR3 totals 14 residues. The V end was cut by 5 bases, the J end by 0 bases, with 10 bases between. Germline CDR1 is MNHNY and CDR2 is SVGAGI (reference sequence). The chain's CDR3 is CASSHPGNQETQYF. In nucleotides, the CDR3 is TGTGCCAGCAGTCACCCAGGCAACCAAGAGACCCAGTACTTC.

The CDR3 loop is CASTPGAGSGTDTQYF. In DNA form, the CDR3 reads TGTGCCAGCACCCCCGGGGCCGGGTCTGGCACAGATACGCAGTATTTT. The V and J genes are TRBV11-2 and TRBJ2-3, with D possibly called TRBD1 or TRBD2 (5 bases each). CDR1 is SGHAT, CDR2 FQNNGV, per germline. This CDR3 spans 16 amino acids. The V and J ends lost 7 bases and 1 base respectively, with 18 bases between them. Full variable domain (rest looked up from reference TRBV11-2 and TRBJ2-3): EAGVAQSPRYKIIEKRQSVAFWCNPISGHATLYWYQQILGQGPKLLIQFQNNGVVDDSQLPKDRFSAERLKGVDSTLKIQPAKLEDSAVYLCASTPGAGSGTDTQYFGPGTRLTVL.

The chain couples TRBV4-1 to TRBJ2-1, with TRBD2 matching 8 bases. The CDR3 loop spans 15 amino acids. After removal of 1 base from V and 3 bases from J, the junction contained 2 bases not matched to a gene. CDR1 MGHRA and CDR2 YSYEKL come from the germline V gene. Written as DNA, the CDR3 is TGCGCCAGCAGCCAAGGCGGGAGGTTCTACAATGAGCAGTTCTTC. Translation gives CASSQGGRFYNEQFF.

Details on this clone: Other DNA sequences in this specimen translate into the identical CDR3. The chain recombines TRBV2 with TRBJ2-7; 9 positions match TRBD1. This CDR3 comprises 14 residues. Germline V gene lookup returns CDR1 SNHLY and CDR2 FYNNEI. V was pared by 3 bases and J by 7 bases, with 7 bases of the junction left unmatched. CDR3: CASSDRDRAGEQYF. The DNA of the CDR3 is TGTGCCAGCAGTGACCGGGACAGGGCTGGGGAGCAGTACTTC. Variable domain in full (rest from reference TRBV2 and TRBJ2-7): EPEVTQTPSHQVTQMGQEVILRCVPISNHLYFYWYRQILGQKVEFLVSFYNNEISEKSEIFDDQFSVERPDGSNFTLKIRSTKLEDSAMYFCASSDRDRAGEQYFGPGTRLTVT.

The rearrangement uses TRBV2 and TRBJ2-7; 7 bases are a match to TRBD2. Germline values: CDR1 SNHLY, CDR2 FYNNEI. The CDR3 extends over 11 amino acids. CDR3 in DNA: TGTGCTTGGACTAGTTCCTACGAGCAGTACTTC. This codes for CAWTSSYEQYF.

This clone was counted once. The J gene is TRBJ2-7, the V gene TRBV28, with 12 bases fitting TRBD2. The germline CDR1 and CDR2 sequences are MDHEN and SYDVKM. Unmatched junction bases numbered 5, after V lost 5 bases and J lost 3 bases. This CDR3 contains 15 residues. CDR3 sequence (DNA): TGTGCCAGCAGTACCCGACTAGCGGGAGTCTACGAGCAGTACTTC. Residues: CASSTRLAGVYEQYF.

DNA of the CDR3: TGTGCCAGCAGCTGGGCCGGGAGCGGTGCGTACAATGAGCAGTTCTTC. It codes for CASSWAGSGAYNEQFF. The chain combines TRBV11-3 with TRBJ2-1; maybe TRBD2 (6 bases). Trimming pared 4 bases from V and 4 bases from J, leaving 17 bases between. The CDR3 is 16 amino acids. CDR1 and CDR2 (germline): SGHNT, YENEEA.

This clone has a count of ten or more. The gene calls are TRBV2 and TRBJ2-7; 10 nucleotides align to TRBD1. The CDR3 runs 16 residues. V gave up 2 bases and J gave up 3 bases; unmatched junction bases: 7. CDR1 is SNHLY and CDR2 is FYNNEI in the germline V gene. CDR3 loop: CASSESVGTGVYEQYF. CDR3 nucleotides: TGTGCCAGCAGTGAAAGTGTGGGGACAGGGGTCTACGAGCAGTACTTC.

The J gene is TRBJ2-7, the V gene TRBV5-1; D is perhaps TRBD2 (6 bases). Germline CDR1 and CDR2: SGHRS and YFSETQ. V was cut by 0 bases and J by 4 bases, with 14 bases left in between. The CDR3 runs to 15 residues. The CDR3 protein is CASSLVGSGAYEQYF. Here the CDR3 DNA reads TGCGCCAGCAGCTTGGTAGGGTCGGGAGCGTACGAGCAGTACTTC. Filled out from reference TRBV5-1 and TRBJ2-7, the complete variable domain reads KAGVTQTPRYLIKTRGQQVTLSCSPISGHRSVSWYQQTPGQGLQFLFEYFSETQRNKGNFPGRFSGRQFSNSRSEMNVSTLELGDSALYLCASSLVGSGAYEQYFGPGTRLTVT.

The chain carries TRBV27 and TRBJ1-1, with D perhaps matching TRBD1 (5 bases). The V end was cut by 7 bases, the J end by 2 bases, with 14 bases between. CDR3 size: 14 residues. Germline CDR1 and CDR2: MNHEY and SMNVEV (reference sequence). The CDR3 DNA reads TGTGCCAGCACCCATGGCGGGGGAAACACTGAAGCTTTCTTT. Translated, it gives CASTHGGGNTEAFF.

This sequence joins TRBV27 and TRBJ2-7; no clear D. CDR3 length: 17 amino acids. CDR1 and CDR2 from the germline V gene are MNHEY and SMNVEV (reference sequence). V shed 2 bases and J shed 1 base, with 18 bases lying between them. DNA for the CDR3: TGTGCCAGCAGTTTAAGGGCTGCGGCGGCGGTGTCCTACGAGCAGTACTTC. Translated: CASSLRAAAAVSYEQYF.

With regard to this clone: This sample also contains other DNA sequences that code for the same CDR3. The V and J genes are TRBV5-1 and TRBJ1-1, with D unclear. Germline CDR1 SGHRS, CDR2 YFSETQ. This CDR3 region has 13 residues. Trimming took 0 bases from V and 0 from J, leaving 3 bases between them. The CDR3 nucleotides are TGCGCCAGCAGCTTGGGAGTGAACACTGAAGCTTTCTTT. The encoded protein is CASSLGVNTEAFF.

This clone was observed a single time. Other DNA sequences in the same sample also yield this CDR3. V and J are TRBV5-4 and TRBJ2-7, with TRBD1 matching over 8 bases. Germline values: CDR1 SGHNT, CDR2 YYREEE (reference sequence). Germline trimming cut 1 base from V and 4 bases from J; bases unmatched to any gene: 1. The CDR3 is 13 amino acids. The CDR3 reads CASSLNRGYEQYF. CDR3 bases: TGTGCCAGCAGCTTGAACAGGGGGTACGAGCAGTACTTC. Supplemented by reference TRBV5-4 and TRBJ2-7, the full variable domain reads ETGVTQSPTHLIKTRGQQVTLRCSSQSGHNTVSWYQQALGQGPQFIFQYYREEENGRGNFPPRFSGLQFPNYSSELNVNALELDDSALYLCASSLNRGYEQYFGPGTRLTVT.